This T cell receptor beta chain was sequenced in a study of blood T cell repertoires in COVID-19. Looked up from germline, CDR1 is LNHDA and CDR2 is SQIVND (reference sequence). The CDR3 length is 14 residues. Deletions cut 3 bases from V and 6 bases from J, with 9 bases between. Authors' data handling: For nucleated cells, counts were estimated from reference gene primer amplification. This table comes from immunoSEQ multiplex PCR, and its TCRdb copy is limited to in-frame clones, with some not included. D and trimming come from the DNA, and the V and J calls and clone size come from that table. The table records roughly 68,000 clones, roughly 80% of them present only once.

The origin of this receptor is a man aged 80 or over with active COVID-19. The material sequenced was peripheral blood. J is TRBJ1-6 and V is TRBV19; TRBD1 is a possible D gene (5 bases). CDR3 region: CASSIGGSNSPLHF. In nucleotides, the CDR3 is TGTGCCAGTAGTATTGGGGGGTCTAATTCACCCCTCCACTTT. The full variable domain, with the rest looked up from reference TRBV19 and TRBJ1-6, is DGGITQSPKYLFRKEGQNVTLSCEQNLNHDAMYWYRQDPGQGLRLIYYSQIVNDFQKGDIAEGYSVSREKKESFPLTVTSAQKNPTAFYLCASSIGGSNSPLHFGNGTRLTVT.